A single sample is the source of the 29 T cell receptor beta chains below, sequenced in a study of glioma-infiltrating T cells after dendritic cell vaccination. Clones were read by immunoSEQ multiplex PCR, and TCRdb kept only the in-frame ones, dropping some. The top ten hold just over 5.5% of the sample, which has 3,000 to 4,000 clones, 80% to 95% seen once. Sequences were derived from blood, sampled before dendritic cell vaccination. The receptor source for this set is a human donor with glioblastoma.

The chain carries TRBV12-5 and TRBJ2-1; 11 positions match TRBD2. Germline V gene lookup returns CDR1 LGHNT and CDR2 FRNRAP. There are 15 residues in the CDR3. V lost 2 bases and J lost 9; bases outside the gene matches: 6. This chain's CDR3 is CASGLISGRGGEQFF. DNA of the CDR3: TGTGCTAGTGGTTTGATTAGCGGGAGGGGTGGTGAGCAGTTCTTC.

This chain uses TRBV28 with TRBJ1-2, with 8 bases identical to TRBD1. Germline V gene sequence: CDR1 MDHEN, CDR2 SYDVKM. The V and J ends lost 3 bases and 8 bases, in that order; junction bases with no gene match: 8. The CDR3 covers 14 residues. The DNA of the CDR3 is TGTGCCAGCAGTTTTAGGACAGGGAGCGGCGGCTACACCTTC. Residues: CASSFRTGSGGYTF.

This clone was found once. This chain joins TRBV27 and TRBJ1-2; tentatively, D is TRBD1 (5 bases). The germline CDR1 and CDR2 sequences are MNHEY and SMNVEV (reference sequence). The CDR3 totals 13 residues. V dropped 2 bases and J dropped 7 bases, with 11 bases sitting between them. The CDR3 is CASSLPRVCGYTF. The CDR3 coding sequence is TGTGCCAGCAGTTTACCCAGGGTATGTGGCTACACCTTC.

This clone has only a few counts. CDR3 nucleotide sequence: TGTGCCACCACTCGGCGGCAGGGGAGAAACACCATATATTTT. It translates to CATTRRQGRNTIYF. V and J are TRBV6-6 and TRBJ1-3; possibly TRBD1 for D (6 bases). The ends were cut back, 10 bases at V and 5 bases at J, with 18 bases in the middle. Germline V gene sequence: CDR1 MNHNY, CDR2 SVGAGI (reference sequence). CDR3 length equals 14 residues.

The chain couples TRBV6-6 to TRBJ2-5; weak D call: TRBD2 (7 bases). Per the germline V gene, CDR1 is MNHNY and CDR2 is SVGAGI (reference sequence). V was clipped by 2 bases and J by 0 bases, with 10 bases between them. CDR3 length equals 15 residues. The CDR3 DNA reads TGTGCCAGCAGTTACAAGGGGGGGAACCAAGAGACCCAGTACTTC. Its protein product is CASSYKGGNQETQYF.

The V call is TRBV10-3, the J call TRBJ2-1, with TRBD2 matching 13 bases. Trimming cost V 10 bases and J 4 bases; bases outside gene matches: 7. Germline loops: CDR1 ENHRY, CDR2 SYGVKD. The CDR3 runs to 15 residues. CDR3 region: CATGTSGTHYNEQFF. The CDR3 DNA is TGTGCCACCGGGACTAGCGGGACCCATTACAATGAGCAGTTCTTC.

The chain links TRBV6-1 to TRBJ1-4, with 7 bases lining up with TRBD1. Germline lookup yields CDR1 MNHNS and CDR2 SASEGT. The CDR3 totals 14 residues. J lost 4 bases, V lost 6 bases, and 5 bases had no gene match. The CDR3 spells CASRTDRHNEKLFF. The CDR3 DNA reads TGTGCCAGCAGAACGGACAGGCATAATGAAAAACTGTTTTTT.

This chain joins TRBV19 and TRBJ1-1; D gene uncertain. Germline V lookup: CDR1 LNHDA, CDR2 SQIVND (reference sequence). This CDR3 has 12 residues. V dropped 5 bases and J dropped 8 bases, with 12 bases sitting between them. The CDR3 DNA is TGTGCCAGTAGTCCGCGGGGTCTAGAAGCTTTCTTT. Translation gives CASSPRGLEAFF.

The chain employs TRBV4-1 and TRBJ2-5; 7 nucleotides line up with TRBD2. The J call may not be correct, given that the DNA end is closer to TRBJ2-7. Germline lookup yields CDR1 MGHRA and CDR2 YSYEKL. CDR3 length: 14 residues. The CDR3 nucleotides are TGCGCCAGCAGCCAAGCGGGAGGACCATACGAGCAGTACTTC. As protein: CASSQAGGPYEQYF.

This sequence joins TRBV5-6 and TRBJ2-5; TRBD2 is a possible D gene (6 bases). V shed 3 bases and J shed 9 bases, with 18 bases lying between them. The CDR3 loop spans 14 amino acids. Per the germline V gene, CDR1 is SGHDT and CDR2 is YYEEEE. CDR3 residues: CASSWGEARAAQYF. In DNA form, the CDR3 reads TGTGCCAGCAGCTGGGGGGAGGCACGGGCGGCCCAGTACTTC.

J is TRBJ1-2 and V is TRBV28, with D maybe TRBD1 (5 bases). CDR3 length equals 16 residues. The ends were cut back, 6 bases at V and 4 bases at J, with 21 bases in the middle. Germline CDR1 and CDR2: MDHEN and SYDVKM. The CDR3 sequence is CASRLGLGAVAYGYTF. DNA for the CDR3: TGTGCCAGCAGATTGGGACTGGGAGCGGTGGCCTATGGCTACACCTTC.

The chain couples TRBV20-1 to TRBJ1-1; D gene ambiguous. This CDR3 has 8 residues. The V gene's germline CDR1 is DFQATT and CDR2 SNEGSKA (reference sequence). V lost 7 bases and J lost 10, with 7 bases in between. Here the CDR3 reads CSEGGAFF. CDR3 sequence (DNA): TGCAGTGAAGGAGGAGCTTTCTTT.

This clone has only one observation. The chain combines TRBV10-3 with TRBJ2-7; no reliable D call. Germline V gives CDR1 ENHRY, CDR2 SYGVKD. Trimming took 4 bases from V and 2 from J, leaving 3 bases between them. CDR3 length: 11 amino acids. This CDR3 is CAISAAYEQYF. DNA of the CDR3: TGTGCCATCAGTGCTGCCTACGAGCAGTACTTC.

The chain links TRBV15 to TRBJ2-2; 9 nucleotides line up with TRBD2. Losses at the gene ends were 1 base for V and 5 bases for J; bases not matched to a gene: 5. The CDR3 sequence is 16 residues long. Germline loops: CDR1 LNHNV, CDR2 YYDKDF (reference sequence). CDR3 in amino acids: CATSRVSGRNTGELFF. CDR3 in DNA: TGTGCCACCAGCAGAGTTAGCGGGAGAAATACCGGGGAGCTGTTTTTT.

The table lists this clone with a count of one. The chain employs TRBV9 and TRBJ1-3; D is undetermined. The length of the CDR3 is 17 residues. With 0 bases removed from V and 0 bases from J, the gap between germline ends came to 13 bases. CDR1 and CDR2 from the germline V gene are SGDLS and YYNGEE. CDR3 nucleotide sequence: TGTGCCAGCAGCGTAGGATTAGCGGGCCCCTCTGGAAACACCATATATTTT. Amino acid sequence: CASSVGLAGPSGNTIYF.

CDR3 amino acids: CASSLLQGVLLTEAFF. The DNA for the CDR3 is TGTGCCAGCAGTTTACTACAGGGGGTGTTATTGACTGAAGCTTTCTTT. The chain uses TRBV27 and TRBJ1-1; 8 nucleotides line up with TRBD1. CDR3 length: 16 residues. In germline, CDR1 is MNHEY, CDR2 SMNVEV (reference sequence). J lost 5 bases, V lost 2 bases, and 10 bases had no gene match.

This clone was seen only once. The chain joins TRBV7-8 to TRBJ1-5; no definite D call. V shed 1 base and J shed 0 bases, with 10 bases lying between them. The germline V gene has CDR1 SGHVS and CDR2 FQNEAQ. This CDR3 region has 16 residues. The CDR3: CASSLVPSNSNQPQHF. The CDR3 DNA follows: TGTGCCAGCAGCTTAGTCCCGAGTAATAGCAATCAGCCCCAGCATTTT.

V is TRBV11-2 and J is TRBJ2-7; TRBD2 agrees at 10 bases. Germline CDR1 and CDR2: SGHAT and FQNNGV. V shed 2 bases, J shed 5 bases, and the junction held 6 bases outside the gene matches. This CDR3 comprises 15 residues. CDR3 DNA sequence: TGTGCCAGCAGCTTAATGTCTAGCGGGAGAGACGAGCAGTACTTC. As protein: CASSLMSSGRDEQYF.

To note about this clone: The germline gene is not matched at one end of the junction; a read error may be the cause. The chain employs TRBV29-1 and TRBJ2-1; 8 bases fit TRBD1. CDR3 length equals 11 residues. Per germline, CDR1 SQVTM and CDR2 ANQGSEA. For the CDR3, the DNA is TGTATTCAGGACAGGGACGATGAGCAGTTCTTC. The encoded protein is CIQDRDDEQFF.

In its sample, this clone was seen once. The V gene is TRBV27, the J gene TRBJ2-5, with D possibly TRBD1 on 5 matching bases. The last part of the DNA fits TRBJ2-7 better; the J call may be wrong. Germline CDR1 reads MNHEY; CDR2 reads SMNVEV (reference sequence). The CDR3 spans 11 residues. This CDR3 reads CASTGYGEQYF. The CDR3, as DNA: TGTGCCAGCACAGGGTACGGCGAGCAGTACTTC.

The chain employs TRBV7-2 and TRBJ2-5; TRBD2 matches at 7 bases. The junction had 3 bases not matched to a gene; V was cut back by 0 bases and J by 2 bases. Germline V gives CDR1 SGHTA, CDR2 FQGNSA. The CDR3 consists of 15 residues. The CDR3 DNA sequence: TGTGCCAGCAGCTTAGCGAACGGGGGGCAAGAGACCCAGTACTTC. It codes for CASSLANGGQETQYF. The full variable domain, its missing parts supplied by reference TRBV7-2 and TRBJ2-5, is GAGVSQSPSNKVTEKGKDVELRCDPISGHTALYWYRQSLGQGLEFLIYFQGNSAPDKSGLPSDRFSAERTGGSVSTLTIQRTQQEDSAVYLCASSLANGGQETQYFGPGTRLLVL.

The rearrangement uses TRBV7-9 and TRBJ1-1, with 7 bases aligning to TRBD1. Trimming removed 5 bases from V and 0 bases from J; junction bases left unmatched: 6. CDR1 and CDR2 (germline): SEHNR, FQNEAQ (reference sequence). The CDR3 runs 15 residues. CDR3 residues: CASSRGQRMNTEAFF. The CDR3 DNA follows: TGTGCCAGCAGCCGGGGACAGCGAATGAACACTGAAGCTTTCTTT.

V is TRBV27 and J is TRBJ1-1; D possibly corresponds to TRBD1 (5 bases). Trimming stripped 3 bases from V and 5 bases from J, with 13 bases between. From germline, CDR1 is MNHEY and CDR2 SMNVEV (reference sequence). The CDR3 is 14 residues long. CDR3 nucleotides: TGTGCCAGCAGTTTCGGGACGGGGAGGACTGAAGCTTTCTTT. Encoded protein: CASSFGTGRTEAFF.

The rearrangement joins TRBV30 to TRBJ2-5, with a tentative D call TRBD2 (7 bases). The germline V gene encodes CDR1 GTSNPN and CDR2 SVGIG (reference sequence). CDR3 length equals 15 residues. Trimming shortened V by 4 bases and J by 1 base, and 16 bases separated the two germline ends. The CDR3 reads CAWTQGGGPQETQYF. CDR3 nucleotide sequence: TGTGCCTGGACCCAAGGGGGGGGCCCCCAAGAGACCCAGTACTTC.

This chain uses TRBV5-1 with TRBJ1-1, with a possible D match to TRBD1 (5 bases). V was clipped by 2 bases and J by 3 bases, with 11 bases between them. The V gene's germline CDR1 is SGHRS and CDR2 YFSETQ. The CDR3 has 14 residues. The CDR3 DNA follows: TGCGCCAGCAGCTTATCGCAGGGTGACACTGAAGCTTTCTTT. It encodes CASSLSQGDTEAFF.

J is TRBJ2-2 and V is TRBV5-1; TRBD1 matches at 11 bases. V gave up 4 bases and J gave up 6 bases; unmatched junction bases: 2. Germline V lookup: CDR1 SGHRS, CDR2 YFSETQ. The CDR3 is 14 residues long. The CDR3 DNA reads TGCGCCAGCAGCCGGACAGGGGGCGCCGGGGAGCTGTTTTTT. Translating gives CASSRTGGAGELFF.

This rearrangement joins TRBV27 to TRBJ2-3, with 7 bases matching TRBD2. V dropped 2 bases and J dropped 10; count of bases not matched to a gene: 9. Germline loops: CDR1 MNHEY, CDR2 SMNVEV (reference sequence). The CDR3 is made up of 14 amino acids. CDR3 bases: TGTGCCAGCAGTTTAAGTATCGGGCTAGCGGCGCAGTATTTT. As protein: CASSLSIGLAAQYF.

The chain joins TRBV7-2 to TRBJ1-1; the D gene is possibly TRBD1 (6 bases). This CDR3 has 16 residues. V lost 4 bases and J lost 4, with 19 bases in between. The germline V gene has CDR1 SGHTA and CDR2 FQGNSA. The CDR3 bases are TGTGCCAGCAGCTCGGGGACACTCCGTACCGGCACTGAAGCTTTCTTT. It encodes CASSSGTLRTGTEAFF.

This clone was detected once. The V call is TRBV5-1, the J call TRBJ2-4; a weak D match, TRBD2 (5 bases). The length of the CDR3 is 15 residues. Deletions cut 4 bases from V and 7 bases from J, with 18 bases between. Germline V gene lookup returns CDR1 SGHRS and CDR2 YFSETQ. Here the CDR3 reads CASSPPVGVGNIQYF. CDR3 nucleotide sequence: TGCGCCAGCAGCCCACCGGTGGGAGTAGGGAACATTCAGTACTTC.